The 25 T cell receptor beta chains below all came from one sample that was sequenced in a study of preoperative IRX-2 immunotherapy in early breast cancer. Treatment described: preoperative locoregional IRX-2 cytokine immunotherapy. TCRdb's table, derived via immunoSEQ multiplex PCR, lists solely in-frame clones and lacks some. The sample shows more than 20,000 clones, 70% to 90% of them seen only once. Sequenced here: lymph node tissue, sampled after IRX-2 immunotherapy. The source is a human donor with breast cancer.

The CDR3 reads CASSMRKTEKLFF. For the CDR3, the DNA is TGTGCCAGTAGTATGCGTAAGACGGAAAAACTGTTTTTT. V is TRBV19 and J is TRBJ1-4; D not resolved. The CDR3 is 13 residues long. Trimming left V 3 bases short and J 8 bases short, with 10 bases between. Germline CDR1 reads LNHDA; CDR2 reads SQIVND (reference sequence).

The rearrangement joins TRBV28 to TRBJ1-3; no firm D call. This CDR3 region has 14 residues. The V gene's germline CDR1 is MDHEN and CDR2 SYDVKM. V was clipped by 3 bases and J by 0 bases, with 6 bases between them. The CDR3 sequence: CASSLGGSGNTIYF. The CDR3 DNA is TGTGCCAGCAGTTTGGGCGGCTCTGGAAACACCATATATTTT.

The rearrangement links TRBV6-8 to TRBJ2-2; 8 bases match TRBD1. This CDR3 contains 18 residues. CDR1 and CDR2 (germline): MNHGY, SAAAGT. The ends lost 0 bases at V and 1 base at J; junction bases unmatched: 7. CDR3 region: CASSYSIQGQGNTGELFF. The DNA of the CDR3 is TGTGCCAGCAGTTACTCGATTCAAGGACAGGGGAACACCGGGGAGCTGTTTTTT.

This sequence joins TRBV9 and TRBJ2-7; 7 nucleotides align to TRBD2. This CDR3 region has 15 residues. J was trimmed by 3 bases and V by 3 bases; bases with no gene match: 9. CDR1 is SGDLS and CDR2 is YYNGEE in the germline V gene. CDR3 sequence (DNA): TGTGCCAGCAGCGGGGCCCCAGGGAGGGGCTACGAGCAGTACTTC. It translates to CASSGAPGRGYEQYF.

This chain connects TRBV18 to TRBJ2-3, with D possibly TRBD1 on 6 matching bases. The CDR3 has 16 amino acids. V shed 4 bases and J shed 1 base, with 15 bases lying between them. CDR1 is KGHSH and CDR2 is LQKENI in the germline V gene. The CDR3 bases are TGTGCCAGCTCACGAGTGAGGCCAGGGGGCACAGATACGCAGTATTTT. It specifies CASSRVRPGGTDTQYF.

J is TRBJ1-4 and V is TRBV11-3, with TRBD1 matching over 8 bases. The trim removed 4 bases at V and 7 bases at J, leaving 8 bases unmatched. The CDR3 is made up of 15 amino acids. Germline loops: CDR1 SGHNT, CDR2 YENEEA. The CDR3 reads CASSSRQGPSEKLFF. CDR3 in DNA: TGTGCCAGCAGCTCACGACAGGGGCCGTCTGAAAAACTGTTTTTT.

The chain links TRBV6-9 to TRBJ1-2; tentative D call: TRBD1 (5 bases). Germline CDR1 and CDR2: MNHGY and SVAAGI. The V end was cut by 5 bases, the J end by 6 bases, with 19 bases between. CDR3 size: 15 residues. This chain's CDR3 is CASSDSVWGLNGYTF. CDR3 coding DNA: TGTGCCAGCAGTGACTCCGTTTGGGGGTTGAATGGCTACACCTTC.

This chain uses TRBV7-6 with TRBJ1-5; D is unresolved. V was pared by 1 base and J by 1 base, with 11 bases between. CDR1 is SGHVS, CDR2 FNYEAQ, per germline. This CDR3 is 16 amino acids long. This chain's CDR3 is CASSLDISGSNQPQHF. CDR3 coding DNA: TGTGCCAGCAGCTTAGACATAAGCGGGAGCAATCAGCCCCAGCATTTT. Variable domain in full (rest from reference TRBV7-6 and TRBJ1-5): GAGVSQSPRYKVTKRGQDVALRCDPISGHVSLYWYRQALGQGPEFLTYFNYEAQQDKSGLPNDRFSAERPEGSISTLTIQRTEQRDSAMYRCASSLDISGSNQPQHFGDGTRLSIL.

The CDR3 region is CASSRAQGEQPQHF. DNA for the CDR3: TGTGCCAGCAGCCGGGCGCAGGGCGAGCAGCCCCAGCATTTT. This chain joins TRBV11-3 and TRBJ1-5, with a tentative D call TRBD1 (5 bases). The CDR3 covers 14 residues. Germline CDR1 and CDR2: SGHNT and YENEEA. With 5 bases removed from V and 7 bases from J, the gap between germline ends came to 15 bases.

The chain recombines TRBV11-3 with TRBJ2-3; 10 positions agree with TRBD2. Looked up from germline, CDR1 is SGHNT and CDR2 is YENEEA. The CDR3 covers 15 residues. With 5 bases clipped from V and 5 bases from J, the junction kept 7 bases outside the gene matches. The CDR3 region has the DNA TGTGCCAGCAGCAAGGGACTAGCGATCAAAGATACGCAGTATTTT. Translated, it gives CASSKGLAIKDTQYF.

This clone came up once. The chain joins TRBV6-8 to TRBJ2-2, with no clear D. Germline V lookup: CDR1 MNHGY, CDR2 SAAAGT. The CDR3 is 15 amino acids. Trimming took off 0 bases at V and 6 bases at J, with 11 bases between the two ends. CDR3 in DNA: TGTGCCAGCAGTTACTCTCCAGGATTTGCCGGGGAGCTGTTTTTT. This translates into CASSYSPGFAGELFF.

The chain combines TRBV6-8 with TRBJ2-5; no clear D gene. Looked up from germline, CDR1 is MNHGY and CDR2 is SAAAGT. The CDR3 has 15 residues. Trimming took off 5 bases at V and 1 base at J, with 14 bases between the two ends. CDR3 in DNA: TGTGCCAGCAGTCCCCAATGGCAGGCCCAAGAGACCCAGTACTTC. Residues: CASSPQWQAQETQYF.

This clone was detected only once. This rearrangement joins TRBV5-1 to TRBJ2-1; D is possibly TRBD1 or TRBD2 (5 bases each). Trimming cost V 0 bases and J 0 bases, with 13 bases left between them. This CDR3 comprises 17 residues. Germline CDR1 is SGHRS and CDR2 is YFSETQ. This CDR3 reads CASSLAPGQSSYNEQFF. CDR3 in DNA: TGCGCCAGCAGCTTGGCACCGGGGCAGAGCTCCTACAATGAGCAGTTCTTC.

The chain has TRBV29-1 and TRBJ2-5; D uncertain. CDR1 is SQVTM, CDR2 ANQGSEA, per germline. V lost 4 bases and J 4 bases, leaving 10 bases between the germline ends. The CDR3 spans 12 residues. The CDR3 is CSVARKGETQYF. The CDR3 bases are TGCAGCGTTGCACGAAAGGGAGAGACCCAGTACTTC.

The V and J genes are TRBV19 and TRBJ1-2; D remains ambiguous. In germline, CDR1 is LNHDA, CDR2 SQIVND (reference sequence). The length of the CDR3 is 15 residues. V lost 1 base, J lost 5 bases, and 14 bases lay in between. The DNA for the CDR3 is TGTGCCAGTAGTATAGTCGGAAGGACGGAATATGGCTACACCTTC. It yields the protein CASSIVGRTEYGYTF. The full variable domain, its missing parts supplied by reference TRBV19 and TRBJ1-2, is DGGITQSPKYLFRKEGQNVTLSCEQNLNHDAMYWYRQDPGQGLRLIYYSQIVNDFQKGDIAEGYSVSREKKESFPLTVTSAQKNPTAFYLCASSIVGRTEYGYTFGSGTRLTVV.

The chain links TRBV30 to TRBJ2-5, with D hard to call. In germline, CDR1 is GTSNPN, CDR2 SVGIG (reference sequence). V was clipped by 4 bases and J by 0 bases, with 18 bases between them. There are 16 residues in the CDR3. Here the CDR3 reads CAWTKRGTLYQETQYF. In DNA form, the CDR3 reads TGTGCCTGGACTAAAAGAGGCACCCTGTACCAAGAGACCCAGTACTTC.

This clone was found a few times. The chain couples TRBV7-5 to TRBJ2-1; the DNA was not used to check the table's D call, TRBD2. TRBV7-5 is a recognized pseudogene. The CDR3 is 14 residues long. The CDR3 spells CASSQMGAYNEQFF. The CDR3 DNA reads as TGTGCCAGCAGCCAAATGGGAGCCTACAATGAGCAGTTCTTC.

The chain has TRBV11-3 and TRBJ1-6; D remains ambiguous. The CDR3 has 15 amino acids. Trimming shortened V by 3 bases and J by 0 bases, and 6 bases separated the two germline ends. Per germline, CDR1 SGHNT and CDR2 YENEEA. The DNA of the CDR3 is TGTGCCAGCAGCTTCTTGAGCTCCTATAATTCACCCCTCCACTTT. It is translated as CASSFLSSYNSPLHF.

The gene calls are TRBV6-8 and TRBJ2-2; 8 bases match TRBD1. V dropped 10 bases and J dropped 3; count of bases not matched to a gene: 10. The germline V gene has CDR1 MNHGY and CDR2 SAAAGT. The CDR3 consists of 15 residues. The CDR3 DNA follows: TGTGCCATCGGCCAGACAGGGGCGTACACCGGGGAGCTGTTTTTT. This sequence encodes CAIGQTGAYTGELFF.

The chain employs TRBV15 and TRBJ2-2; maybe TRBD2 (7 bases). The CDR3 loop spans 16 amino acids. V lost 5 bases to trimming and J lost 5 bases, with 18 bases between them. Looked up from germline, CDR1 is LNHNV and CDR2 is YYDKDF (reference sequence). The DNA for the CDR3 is TGTGCCACCAGCCCTGCCCGCCGGGGGGCAACCGGGGAGCTGTTTTTT. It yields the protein CATSPARRGATGELFF.

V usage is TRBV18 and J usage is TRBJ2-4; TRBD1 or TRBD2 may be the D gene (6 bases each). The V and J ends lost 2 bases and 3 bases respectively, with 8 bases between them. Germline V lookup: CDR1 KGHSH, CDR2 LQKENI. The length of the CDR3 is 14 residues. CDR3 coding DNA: TGTGCCAGCTCACCAGCGGGACACAAAAACATTCAGTACTTC. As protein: CASSPAGHKNIQYF.

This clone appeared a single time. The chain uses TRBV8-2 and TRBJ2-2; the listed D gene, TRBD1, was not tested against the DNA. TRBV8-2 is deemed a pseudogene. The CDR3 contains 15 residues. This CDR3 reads CASRTGGANTGELFF. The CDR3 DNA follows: TGTGCCAGCAGAACAGGGGGCGCGAACACCGGGGAGCTGTTTTTT.

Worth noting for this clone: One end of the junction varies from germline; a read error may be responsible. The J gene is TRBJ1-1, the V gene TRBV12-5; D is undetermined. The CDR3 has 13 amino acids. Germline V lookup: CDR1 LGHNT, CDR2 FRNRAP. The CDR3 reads CASGLGSNTEAFF. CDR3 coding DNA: TGTGCTAGTGGCTTGGGGTCGAACACTGAAGCTTTCTTT.

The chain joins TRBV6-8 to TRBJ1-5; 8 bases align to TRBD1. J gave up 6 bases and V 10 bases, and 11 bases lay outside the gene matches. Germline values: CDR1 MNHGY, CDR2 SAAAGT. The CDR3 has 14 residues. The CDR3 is CATSDRVGSQPQHF. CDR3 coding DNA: TGTGCCACCTCGGACAGGGTAGGAAGTCAGCCCCAGCATTTT.

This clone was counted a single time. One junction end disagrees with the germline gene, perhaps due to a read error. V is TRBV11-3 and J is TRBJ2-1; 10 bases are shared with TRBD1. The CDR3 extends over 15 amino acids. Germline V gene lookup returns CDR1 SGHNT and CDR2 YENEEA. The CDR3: CASSPGGTGDNEQFF. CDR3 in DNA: TGTGCTAGCAGCCCCGGCGGGACAGGGGACAATGAGCAGTTCTTC.